This T cell receptor beta chain was documented in a study of blood T cell repertoires in COVID-19 (dated by TCRdb to between 2020 and 2021). Some background on the complete study: Collaborator samples came from the United States, Italy and Spain and covered acute and convalescent phases of COVID-19. The material from the prospective study consisted of cDNA or gDNA derived from T cells, B-cell-depleted T cells, or PBMCs. Subjects who had been exposed to COVID-19, were actively infected with it, or had recovered from it provided the deeply sampled blood TCRbeta repertoires that made up the dataset. Samples came from the ongoing ImmuneRACE study (first 160 participants) plus 1,254 subjects from 6 global collaborators. Where HLA class I and class II types were available, the types were taken from metadata supplied by the sample provider, not from assay-based typing. The repertoires were released in a freely available public database meant as a resource for research on the immune response to SARS-CoV-2. The sample metadata nearly always contained a de-identified subject ID, COVID-19 status, age in years and sex. Results the study describes overall, beyond this receptor: How much clinical and demographic metadata was included differed by source and by participant, and the metadata was provided uncurated.

From the germline V gene (reference sequence), CDR1 is MNHEY and CDR2 is SMNVEV. Relative to germline, V is missing 3 bases and J is missing 4 bases, with 2 bases of the junction outside any gene match. The CDR3 spans 13 residues, from the cysteine through the phenylalanine. The retained sequence is limited to the CDR3, 39 bases, with the frame set at the first base. Worth noting for this clone: Its binding antigen is unknown. Per-nucleotide qualities are absent, and no much larger clonotype sits a single base away.

TCRbeta CDR3 regions were amplified from genomic DNA by means of the immunoSEQ Assay, a bias-controlled multiplex PCR. The authors' analysis ran thus. The number of nucleated cells in each sample was estimated by amplification of reference gene primers within the assay. To quantify the absolute abundance of each unique TCRbeta CDR3 rearrangement, sequence reads were collapsed and filtered. Productive Simpson clonality was computed per sample as the square root of Simpson's diversity index over productive rearrangements. In its TCRdb copy, this immuneACCESS table keeps in-frame sequences only and misses some clones. Where compared with another copy, unresolved V genes explain less than half of these, and the others have no known cause. V, J and clone size reflect that table, while D and trimming were determined from the DNA. A total of some 270,000 clones appear in this sample, around 81% of them only once. 3.4% of the sample lies in the top ten.

Enrolling through a virtual design, the prospective study's participants ranged in age from roughly 18 to 95 years and lived across 20 to 25 United States geographic areas. Cohort assignment in the prospective study relied on participant-reported clinical history from a screening survey and a study questionnaire. Recovered participants in ImmuneRACE Cohort 3 were defined by two consecutive negative NP/OP PCR tests, clearance by a healthcare professional, or resolution of symptoms. In the prospective study, whole blood, serum and a nasopharyngeal or oropharyngeal swab were collected from each participant by mobile phlebotomists. Over an approximately 2-month period, participants in the prospective study had the option of providing additional blood draws and questionnaires. Before DNA extraction, prospective study blood samples were shipped either frozen or at room temperature.

The receptor was isolated from a man in his forties or fifties who had recovered from COVID-19. Recombination joined TRBV27 with TRBJ2-5; 7 central nucleotides agree with TRBD1. Sample: PBMCs or T cells enriched from blood (not recorded which). This receptor has the CDR3 CASSFRQGETQYF. The DNA sequence follows: TGTGCCAGCAGTTTCAGACAGGGAGAGACCCAGTACTTC.